The source of this TCR beta chain is a study of human T cells and chemical hapten exposure. Study-wide findings and caveats: More PT1 expanded TCRs went with higher patch test scores. TCRs at high frequency, those above 1 in 1000, did not change with DPC sensitization.

There are 14 residues in the CDR3. The V gene's germline CDR1 is MNHEY and CDR2 SVGEGT. V lost 2 bases to trimming and J lost 2 bases, with 8 bases between them. The time point is: patch test 1, 2 weeks after DPC sensitization. Regarding treatment: therapeutic diphenylcyclopropenone sensitization with weekly scalp DPC. Extraction yielded total RNA from whole blood (unfractionated). This clonotype was seen at least ten times. Its antigen is not identified. Single cDNA molecules in the library carried unique molecular identifiers attached during preparation. Via MiXCR, TCRdb re-called the RACE reads, giving one row per CDR3 protein. This table has 95,000 to 100,000 distinct CDR3 sequences, around 11% appearing once.

This sequence joins TRBV6-2 or TRBV6-3 and TRBJ2-3; D is ambiguous. The specimen comprised whole blood, sampled in connection with sensitization to the hapten diphenylcyclopropenone (DPC). This clonotype was obtained from a woman between 35 and 50 years old with alopecia areata. Some clones in this sample may be carry-over from other donors' samples. CDR3 region: CASSYVTSTDTQYF. The CDR3 nucleotides are TGTGCCAGCAGTTACGTAACCTCCACAGATACGCAGTATTTT.